A selection of T cell receptor beta chains follows, all from one sample in a study of post-analysis software for immune sequencing data. TCRdb used MiXCR to reprocess the PCR reads, holding one entry per CDR3 protein. The sample has about 430,000 distinct CDR3 sequences, less than 40% seen once; the top ten hold 7.6%. The sample taken for sequencing was blood. These receptors were collected from a girl aged 2-10 years with multiple sclerosis. CDR3s leave out the opening cysteine and the closing phenylalanine or tryptophan. Each record gives: V gene, clone size, D gene, J gene, CDR3 protein. A D gene is named only where the DNA matches it firmly. The size field is filled for only some rows; it gives once, few, many or a size class.

TRBV4-2	few	TRBD2	TRBJ2-1	ASSQDRGRANFNEQF
TRBV18	.	TRBD2	.	ASSRPGLAGEGLRWYEQY
TRBV20-1	.	.	TRBJ2-3	SARYAQGALREGNTDTQY
TRBV28	few	TRBD1	.	ASSLGDRGKYEQY
TRBV10-3	.	.	TRBJ1-1	AISGTVNTEAF
TRBV9	.	TRBD1	TRBJ2-7	ASSVVGTGLYEQY
TRBV5-1	few	.	TRBJ2-7	ASSSLGLTYEQY
TRBV7-3	many	.	TRBJ2-7	ASSLGSTSSEQY
TRBV5-1	.	TRBD2	TRBJ2-1	ASSRTSGENNEQF
TRBV6-1	few	.	TRBJ2-7	ASSEFGSSYEQY
TRBV20-1	few	TRBD2	TRBJ2-1	SARLAGDIYNEQF
TRBV2	few	.	TRBJ1-5	ASSPGFASNQPQH
TRBV12-3/TRBV12-4	.	.	TRBJ2-3	ASSPSTDAQY
TRBV5-1	few	.	TRBJ1-2	ASSLTWLQGNYGYT
TRBV15	few	.	TRBJ2-7	ATSSWDRSYEQY
TRBV10-3	once	.	TRBJ1-2	AISESDSLAYGYT
TRBV18	.	.	TRBJ2-5	ASSPQVETQY
TRBV9	few	.	TRBJ2-5	ASSPGFDVGGETQY
TRBV24-1	once	.	TRBJ2-7	ATSGMTSYEQY
TRBV15	.	.	TRBJ2-1	ATSVLGTYYDNEQF
TRBV2	.	.	TRBJ1-2	ASSEGDYGYT
TRBV4-2	many	.	TRBJ2-7	ASSQTPPRERLYEQY
TRBV5-8	.	TRBD2	TRBJ2-3	ASSPKKGLFTDTQY
TRBV7-9	.	.	TRBJ2-2	ASSRTENTGELF
TRBV9	.	.	TRBJ1-4	ASSVSPLNEKLF
TRBV9	.	.	TRBJ2-7	ASSPRPGALYEQY
TRBV29-1	.	.	TRBJ2-1	SATSSPPSYNEQF
TRBV7-9	.	TRBD1	TRBJ1-1	ASSLFDRAAAF
TRBV29-1	few	.	TRBJ2-1	SVEVARGYNEQF
TRBV24-1	.	.	TRBJ1-3	ATSDPARAEGNTIY
TRBV12-3/TRBV12-4	few	.	TRBJ1-5	ASSFPTGSSQH
TRBV7-9	many	.	TRBJ2-1	ASSFSFRDNEQF
TRBV7-2	.	.	TRBJ2-3	ASSLDPGAITDTQY
TRBV5-1	.	.	TRBJ2-5	ASSLNQGHEQY
TRBV4-3	.	.	TRBJ2-1	ASSQDLGGYEQF
TRBV13	.	.	TRBJ2-1	ASSKGKPWNEQF
TRBV7-2	once	.	TRBJ2-3	ACSLVREAGRAGTQY
TRBV28	few	TRBD1	TRBJ2-5	ASARQGWKTQY
TRBV28	many	TRBD1	TRBJ1-2	ASSLWPASTGGPNYGYT
TRBV11-2	.	TRBD2	TRBJ2-3	ASSSRLAGRTDTQY
TRBV12-3/TRBV12-4	.	.	TRBJ2-1	ASSFLGGTHYNEQF
TRBV11-2	few	.	TRBJ1-1	ASSLFFGQGESTEAF
TRBV4-3	.	.	TRBJ2-1	ASSQDMEEGAYNEQF
TRBV11-2	once	.	TRBJ2-7	ASSLRRGNEQY
TRBV9	once	TRBD2	TRBJ2-3	PSSPRQAGVTDTQY
TRBV20-1	few	.	TRBJ2-7	SAREVSSYEQY